What follows are 18 T cell receptor beta chains derived from one specimen sequenced in a study of blood T cell repertoires in COVID-19. Measured with immunoSEQ multiplex PCR; TCRdb has only the in-frame clones, and not every one. Here the sample spans roughly 190,000 clones, around 80% being singletons. Sequences were obtained from peripheral blood. The receptors derive from a woman between 65 and 79 years old with COVID-19, enrolled during active disease.

The J gene is TRBJ2-1, the V gene TRBV15; D might be TRBD2 (6 bases). Germline-derived CDR1 and CDR2 are LNHNV and YYDKDF (reference sequence). This CDR3 has 14 amino acids. V lost 0 bases and J lost 9, with 12 bases in between. The chain's CDR3 is CATSRDGGVGEQFF. The CDR3 nucleotides read TGTGCCACCAGCAGAGATGGAGGGGTGGGTGAGCAGTTCTTC.

The chain is built from TRBV6-5 and TRBJ1-4; D might be TRBD1 (6 bases). Trimming pared 5 bases from V and 0 bases from J, leaving 7 bases between. There are 14 residues in the CDR3. Germline loops: CDR1 MNHEY, CDR2 SVGAGI. CDR3 protein: CASSTGTTNEKLFF. DNA for the CDR3: TGTGCCAGCAGTACAGGGACAACTAATGAAAAACTGTTTTTT.

V and J are TRBV7-3 and TRBJ1-1, with 10 bases matching TRBD1. The trim removed 5 bases at V and 4 bases at J, leaving 10 bases unmatched. CDR1 is SGHTA and CDR2 is FQGTGA in the germline V gene. This CDR3 has 16 residues. CDR3 nucleotides: TGTGCCAGCAGCGCCCCGACAGGGGGCAGCGCCACTGAAGCTTTCTTT. Translated: CASSAPTGGSATEAFF.

The chain has TRBV12-5 and TRBJ2-1, with 8 bases aligning to TRBD2. J gave up 2 bases and V 10 bases, and 4 bases lay outside the gene matches. This CDR3 contains 13 residues. Germline loops: CDR1 LGHNT, CDR2 FRNRAP. The CDR3 coding sequence is TGTGCTACACTAGCGGATACCTACAATGAGCAGTTCTTC. Its translation is CATLADTYNEQFF.

V and J are TRBV19 and TRBJ2-2, with D uncertain. The germline V gene encodes CDR1 LNHDA and CDR2 SQIVND (reference sequence). V was shortened by 3 bases and J by 4 bases, with 9 bases between the two germline ends. The CDR3 has 14 residues. The CDR3 protein is CASSISEATGELFF. CDR3 coding DNA: TGTGCCAGTAGTATCAGTGAGGCCACCGGGGAGCTGTTTTTT.

The rearrangement uses TRBV5-1 and TRBJ1-1; 7 nucleotides line up with TRBD1. With 4 bases clipped from V and 2 bases from J, the junction kept 5 bases outside the gene matches. This CDR3 contains 14 residues. Germline CDR1 and CDR2: SGHRS and YFSETQ. CDR3 sequence (DNA): TGCGCCAGCAGCATATGGGACAGCAACACTGAAGCTTTCTTT. Its protein is CASSIWDSNTEAFF.

The rearrangement links TRBV15 to TRBJ1-2; D unresolved. Trimming pared 1 base from V and 8 bases from J, leaving 11 bases between. The CDR3 runs to 13 residues. CDR1 and CDR2 from the germline V gene are LNHNV and YYDKDF (reference sequence). The chain's CDR3 is CATSRGHREGYTF. The CDR3 nucleotides are TGTGCCACCAGCAGAGGTCACAGAGAAGGCTACACCTTC.

The chain uses TRBV15 and TRBJ1-2; 7 nucleotides agree with TRBD1. Trimming at V came to 0 bases and at J to 2 bases, leaving 9 bases not matched to a gene. The CDR3 loop spans 17 amino acids. Per germline, CDR1 LNHNV and CDR2 YYDKDF (reference sequence). The CDR3 bases are TGTGCCACCAGCAGAGAGACGGGACAGCTAAGGAACTATGGCTACACCTTC. Its translation is CATSRETGQLRNYGYTF.

This chain connects TRBV6-5 to TRBJ1-5; perhaps TRBD1 as D (6 bases). This CDR3 is built from 14 residues. V lost 0 bases, J lost 6 bases, and 9 bases lay in between. The germline V gene has CDR1 MNHEY and CDR2 SVGAGI. In nucleotides, the CDR3 is TGTGCCAGCAGTTACTCCGGGGGGGCTCAGCCCCAGCATTTT. This gives the protein CASSYSGGAQPQHF.

The chain uses TRBV14 and TRBJ2-7; D call uncertain. Germline assignment: CDR1 SGHDN and CDR2 FVKESK. V was shortened by 0 bases and J by 2 bases, with 11 bases between the two germline ends. There are 15 residues in the CDR3. The CDR3 protein is CASSQDRLPAYEQYF. As DNA, the CDR3 is TGTGCCAGCAGCCAAGATAGACTCCCGGCCTACGAGCAGTACTTC. The full variable domain, its missing parts supplied by reference TRBV14 and TRBJ2-7, is EAGVTQFPSHSVIEKGQTVTLRCDPISGHDNLYWYRRVMGKEIKFLLHFVKESKQDESGMPNNRFLAERTGGTYSTLKVQPAELEDSGVYFCASSQDRLPAYEQYFGPGTRLTVT.

The chain recombines TRBV6-5 with TRBJ2-2; 7 nucleotides align to TRBD2. The ends lost 5 bases at V and 1 base at J; junction bases unmatched: 4. The CDR3 loop spans 15 amino acids. Germline V gene lookup returns CDR1 MNHEY and CDR2 SVGAGI. DNA for the CDR3: TGTGCCAGCAGTCCAGCGGGGCGGAACACCGGGGAGCTGTTTTTT. This encodes CASSPAGRNTGELFF.

This rearrangement joins TRBV29-1 to TRBJ1-3, with D uncertain. Germline CDR1 and CDR2: SQVTM and ANQGSEA. V was cut by 4 bases and J by 3 bases, with 13 bases left in between. CDR3 size: 14 residues. The CDR3 protein is CSVALQLGGNTIYF. CDR3 sequence (DNA): TGCAGCGTTGCACTACAACTAGGTGGAAACACCATATATTTT.

This chain links TRBV6-5 with TRBJ1-1; the match to TRBD1 covers 9 bases. CDR3 size: 14 residues. V shed 7 bases, J shed 6 bases, and the junction held 9 bases outside the gene matches. Germline CDR1 reads MNHEY; CDR2 reads SVGAGI. In DNA form, the CDR3 reads TGTGCCAGCACCATGACAGGGGGTATCGCTGAAGCTTTCTTT. Protein sequence: CASTMTGGIAEAFF.

This clone was seen a single time. V is TRBV13 and J is TRBJ1-1, with TRBD1 identical over 8 bases. Trimming cost V 5 bases and J 0 bases; bases outside gene matches: 2. The CDR3 runs to 14 residues. CDR1 is PRHDT and CDR2 is FYEKMQ in the germline V gene (reference sequence). The CDR3 nucleotides are TGTGCCAGCAGCAACAGGGGGTTGAACACTGAAGCTTTCTTT. As protein: CASSNRGLNTEAFF.

V is TRBV18 and J is TRBJ1-1, with D perhaps matching TRBD1 (5 bases). The CDR3 totals 16 residues. Per germline, CDR1 KGHSH and CDR2 LQKENI. V lost 2 bases, J lost 6 bases, and 19 bases lay in between. The CDR3 nucleotides read TGTGCCAGCTCACCAGATTCCCGGACTATGGGGGCTGAAGCTTTCTTT. This gives the protein CASSPDSRTMGAEAFF. The whole variable domain, remainder taken from reference TRBV18 and TRBJ1-1, is NAGVMQNPRHLVRRRGQEARLRCSPMKGHSHVYWYRQLPEEGLKFMVYLQKENIIDESGMPKERFSAEFPKEGPSILRIQQVVRGDSAAYFCASSPDSRTMGAEAFFGQGTRLTVV.

This CDR3 is CATSRVRDNEQFF. Written as DNA, the CDR3 is TGTGCCACCAGCAGAGTTCGGGACAATGAGCAGTTCTTC. This chain connects TRBV15 to TRBJ2-1; D gene uncertain. The V gene's germline CDR1 is LNHNV and CDR2 YYDKDF (reference sequence). The CDR3 has 13 residues. Trimming removed 1 base from V and 5 bases from J, with 6 bases in between.

V is TRBV9 and J is TRBJ1-1, with a possible D match to TRBD1 (5 bases). The V gene's germline CDR1 is SGDLS and CDR2 YYNGEE. The CDR3 length is 15 residues. Trimming took 3 bases from V and 5 from J, leaving 17 bases between them. The DNA for the CDR3 is TGTGCCAGCAGCGCCCGAAGACAGCTCGGAACTGAAGCTTTCTTT. This codes for CASSARRQLGTEAFF.

The sample holds one count of this clone. The chain recombines TRBV3-1 (or the pseudogene TRBV3-2) with TRBJ1-3; D ambiguous. The CDR3 extends over 13 amino acids. The germline V gene encodes CDR1 LGHDT and CDR2 YNNKEL (reference sequence). V was clipped by 1 base and J by 3 bases, with 4 bases between them. CDR3 bases: TGTGCCAGCAGCCAAGGAGATGGAAACACCATATATTTT. Its translation: CASSQGDGNTIYF.